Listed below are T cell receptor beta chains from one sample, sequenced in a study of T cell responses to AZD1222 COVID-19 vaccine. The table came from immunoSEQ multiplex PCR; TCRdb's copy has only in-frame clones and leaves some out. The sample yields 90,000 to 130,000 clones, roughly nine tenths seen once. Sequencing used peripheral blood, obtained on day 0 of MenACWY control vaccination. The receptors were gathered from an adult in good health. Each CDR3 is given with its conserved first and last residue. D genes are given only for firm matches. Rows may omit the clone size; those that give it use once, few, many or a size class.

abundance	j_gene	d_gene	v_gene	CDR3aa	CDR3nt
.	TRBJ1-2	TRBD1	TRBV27	CASSYAPGGPYGYTF	TGTGCCAGCAGTTACGCTCCAGGGGGCCCTTATGGCTACACCTTC
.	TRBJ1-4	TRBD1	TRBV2	CASSGDRSRNEKLFF	TGTGCCAGCAGTGGGGACAGGTCTAGGAATGAAAAACTGTTTTTT
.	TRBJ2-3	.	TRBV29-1	CSVEDQRDTQYF	TGCAGCGTTGAAGATCAGCGAGATACGCAGTATTTT
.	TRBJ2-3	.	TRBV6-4	CASSDSISGTDTQYF	TGTGCCAGCAGTGACTCGATTAGCGGCACAGATACGCAGTATTTT
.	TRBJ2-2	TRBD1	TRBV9	CASSPTGTAAGELFF	TGTGCCAGCAGCCCCACCGGGACAGCGGCCGGGGAGCTGTTTTTT
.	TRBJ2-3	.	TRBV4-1	CASSPDHSGTSTDTQYF	TGCGCCAGCAGCCCGGATCACTCCGGGACAAGCACAGATACGCAGTATTTT
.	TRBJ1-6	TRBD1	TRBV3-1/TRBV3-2	CASSPGQGGNSPLHF	TGTGCCAGCAGCCCTGGACAGGGAGGTAATTCACCCCTCCACTTT
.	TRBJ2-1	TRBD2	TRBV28	CASRGLAGAQFF	TGTGCCAGCAGGGGGCTAGCGGGGGCGCAGTTCTTC
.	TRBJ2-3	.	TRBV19	CASSWGNNLDTQYF	TGTGCCAGTAGTTGGGGGAACAACCTAGATACGCAGTATTTT
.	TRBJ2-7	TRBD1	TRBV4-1	CASSHLPPDRGSSYEQYF	TGCGCCAGCAGCCATCTCCCCCCTGACAGGGGAAGCTCCTACGAGCAGTACTTC
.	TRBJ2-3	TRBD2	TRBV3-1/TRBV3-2	CASSPGLAVDTQYF	TGTGCCAGCAGCCCCGGACTAGCGGTAGATACGCAGTATTTT
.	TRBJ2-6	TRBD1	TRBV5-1	CASSPGTGGSGANVLTF	TGCGCCAGCAGCCCCGGGACAGGGGGCTCAGGGGCCAACGTCCTGACTTTC
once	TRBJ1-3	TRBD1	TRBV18	CASSLDRDGNTIYF	TGTGCCAGCTCGTTGGACAGGGACGGAAACACCATATATTTT
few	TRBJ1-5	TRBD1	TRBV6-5	CASRKDRMDQPQHF	TGTGCCAGCAGAAAGGACAGGATGGATCAGCCCCAGCATTTT
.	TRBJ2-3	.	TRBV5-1	CASHFIRGGGTDTQYF	TGCGCCAGCCATTTTATAAGGGGCGGGGGCACAGATACGCAGTATTTT
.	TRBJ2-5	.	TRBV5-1	CASSFWGTQETQYF	TGCGCCAGCAGCTTTTGGGGCACACAAGAGACCCAGTACTTC
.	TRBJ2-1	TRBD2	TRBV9	CASSGIKAGGYSYNEQFF	TGTGCCAGCAGCGGAATAAAAGCGGGGGGATACTCCTACAATGAGCAGTTCTTC
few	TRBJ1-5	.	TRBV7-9	CSGQNSNQPQHF	TGCTCGGGGCAGAATAGCAATCAGCCCCAGCATTTT
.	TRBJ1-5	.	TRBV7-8	CASSPRRAPREPQHF	TGTGCCAGCAGCCCACGGAGGGCACCTAGGGAGCCCCAGCATTTT
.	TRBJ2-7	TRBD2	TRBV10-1	CASSAGTSGGSYEQYF	TGCGCCAGCAGCGCCGGGACTAGCGGGGGGTCCTACGAGCAGTACTTC
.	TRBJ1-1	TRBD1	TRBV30	CAWNRGLGTEAFF	TGTGCCTGGAATAGGGGGCTTGGGACTGAAGCTTTCTTT
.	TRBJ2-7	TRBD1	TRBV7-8	CASTAGTATYEQYF	TGTGCCAGCACCGCCGGGACAGCGACCTACGAGCAGTACTTC
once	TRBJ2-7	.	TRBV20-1	CSARNYEQYF	TGCAGTGCTCGCAACTACGAGCAGTACTTC
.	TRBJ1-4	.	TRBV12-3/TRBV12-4	CASTTGAKELFF	TGTGCCAGCACCACTGGGGCTAAGGAACTGTTTTTT
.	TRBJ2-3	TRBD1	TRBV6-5	CASSYSGRGITDTQYF	TGTGCCAGCAGTTACTCGGGCAGGGGGATCACAGATACGCAGTATTTT
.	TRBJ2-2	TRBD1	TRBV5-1	CASSWPGTVNTGELFF	TGCGCCAGCAGCTGGCCCGGGACAGTCAACACCGGGGAGCTGTTTTTT
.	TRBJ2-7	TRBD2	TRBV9	CASSVGGRGASYEQYF	TGTGCCAGCAGCGTAGGCGGGCGGGGGGCTTCCTACGAGCAGTACTTC
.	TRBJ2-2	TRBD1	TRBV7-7	CASSARTQGIGELFF	TGTGCTAGCAGCGCACGCACACAGGGGATCGGGGAGCTGTTTTTT
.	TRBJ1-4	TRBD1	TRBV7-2	CASSAGGHTNEKLFF	TGTGCCAGCAGCGCAGGGGGGCATACTAATGAAAAACTGTTTTTT
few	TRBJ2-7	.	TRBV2	CASSEAGRGREQYF	TGTGCCAGCAGTGAAGCGGGCAGGGGCCGGGAGCAGTACTTC
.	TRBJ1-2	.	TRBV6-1	CASSDRGVGGYTF	TGTGCCAGCAGTGATAGGGGGGTAGGAGGCTACACCTTC
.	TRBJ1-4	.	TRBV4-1	CASSQDRGRTNEKLFF	TGCGCCAGCAGCCAAGACAGGGGAAGAACTAATGAAAAACTGTTTTTT
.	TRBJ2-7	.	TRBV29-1	CSVTYPSGQLRSSYEQYF	TGCAGCGTTACCTATCCCTCGGGCCAACTCAGGAGCTCCTACGAGCAGTACTTC
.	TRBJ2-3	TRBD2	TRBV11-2	CASSYPGTSGLTDTQYF	TGTGCCAGCAGCTACCCAGGGACTAGCGGGCTCACAGATACGCAGTATTTT
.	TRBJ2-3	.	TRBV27	CASSLSGTPTDTQYF	TGTGCCAGCAGTTTATCGGGGACCCCCACAGATACGCAGTATTTT
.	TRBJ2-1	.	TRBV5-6	CASGRAALINEQFF	TGTGCCAGCGGCAGGGCAGCCCTGATCAATGAGCAGTTCTTC
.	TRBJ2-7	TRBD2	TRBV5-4	CASSPGLAGLPYEQYF	TGTGCCAGCAGCCCCGGACTAGCGGGCCTTCCCTACGAGCAGTACTTC
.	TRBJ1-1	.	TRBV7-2	CASSLIGTEAFF	TGTGCCAGCAGCTTAATAGGGACAGAAGCTTTCTTT
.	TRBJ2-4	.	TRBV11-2	CASSPNRVLAKNIQYF	TGTGCCAGCAGCCCCAATCGGGTCCTAGCCAAAAACATTCAGTACTTC
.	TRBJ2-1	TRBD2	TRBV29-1	CSVVSGSGGLPLRNEQFF	TGCAGCGTTGTGTCGGGAAGCGGGGGCCTCCCGTTAAGGAATGAGCAGTTCTTC
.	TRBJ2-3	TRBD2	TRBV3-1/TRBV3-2	CASSAGTSGYTDTQYF	TGTGCCAGCAGCGCAGGGACTAGCGGGTACACAGATACGCAGTATTTT
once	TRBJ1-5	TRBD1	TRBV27	CASSTGDNQPQHF	TGTGCCAGCAGTACAGGGGACAATCAGCCCCAGCATTTT
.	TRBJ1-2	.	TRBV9	CASSVVAGGGYTF	TGTGCCAGCAGCGTAGTGGCCGGGGGTGGCTACACCTTC
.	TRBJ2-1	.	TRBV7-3	CASSLTGGTYNEQFF	TGTGCCAGCAGCTTAACGGGGGGCACCTACAATGAGCAGTTCTTC